This T cell receptor beta chain was captured in a study of sequential checkpoint blockade in melanoma. About the research overall: First-line arms were nivolumab then ipilimumab, or the reverse, randomized 1:1.

TCRdb's copy holds only in-frame clones and misses some; the assay was immunoSEQ multiplex PCR. The repertoire holds around 12,000 clones, with roughly four fifths as singletons. Regarding treatment: randomized to nivolumab then ipilimumab (arm A) or the reverse (arm B). None of the patients previously received DNA-damaging chemotherapy. This receptor was obtained from a human donor with melanoma. Material: CD8+ T cells sorted from blood (inferred from file names), obtained from a patient given nivolumab and ipilimumab in sequence.

This CDR3 reads CASSYGRGGMEQFF. DNA for the CDR3: TGTGCCAGCAGTTACGGGCGGGGGGGCATGGAGCAGTTCTTC. The chain joins TRBV6-5 to TRBJ2-1; 9 nucleotides align to TRBD2. V was clipped by 2 bases and J by 10 bases; unmatched bases: 6. This CDR3 has 14 residues. The germline CDR1 and CDR2 sequences are MNHEY and SVGAGI.